The 14 T cell receptor beta chains given below trace back to one sample, sequenced in a study of blood T cell repertoires in COVID-19. Repertoires were generated with immunoSEQ multiplex PCR, while TCRdb's copy carries only in-frame clones and drops some. The sample contains about 300,000 clones, about nine tenths of which appear only once. The sequencing sample was made of PBMCs or T cells enriched from blood (not recorded which). Every receptor here comes from a man aged 30 to 39 who had recovered from COVID-19.

This chain uses TRBV7-9 with TRBJ1-6; D is unresolved. CDR1 SEHNR and CDR2 FQNEAQ come from the germline V gene (reference sequence). Trimming stripped 5 bases from V and 4 bases from J, with 9 bases between. There are 14 residues in the CDR3. The CDR3 nucleotides read TGTGCCAGCAGCGCCGGGGTGTATAATTCACCCCTCCACTTT. It specifies CASSAGVYNSPLHF.

This clone was seen just once. In DNA, the CDR3 is TGTGCCAGCAGCTTATCCAGGGCTAACTATGGCTACACCTTC. Its translation is CASSLSRANYGYTF. The chain links TRBV11-1 to TRBJ1-2; TRBD1 is a possible D gene (5 bases). Germline V gives CDR1 SGHAT, CDR2 FQDESV (reference sequence). Deletions cut 2 bases from V and 0 bases from J, with 7 bases between. This CDR3 is 14 amino acids long.

This chain joins TRBV19 and TRBJ2-2, with a possible D match to TRBD1 (6 bases). With 8 bases removed from V and 7 bases from J, the gap between germline ends came to 14 bases. The CDR3 has 13 amino acids. Germline assignment: CDR1 LNHDA and CDR2 SQIVND (reference sequence). Here the CDR3 reads CASDPPRGGELFF. The CDR3 coding sequence is TGTGCCAGTGACCCTCCCAGGGGCGGGGAGCTGTTTTTT.

This sequence joins TRBV4-1 and TRBJ2-3; 9 bases fit TRBD2. The trim removed 0 bases at V and 0 bases at J, leaving 7 bases unmatched. CDR3 length: 18 residues. Germline assignment: CDR1 MGHRA and CDR2 YSYEKL. This chain's CDR3 is CASSQDLAGGPSTDTQYF. The CDR3 bases are TGCGCCAGCAGCCAAGATTTGGCGGGGGGGCCTAGCACAGATACGCAGTATTTT.

This clone was picked up one time. This chain uses TRBV7-9 with TRBJ1-2; 10 bases match TRBD1. Germline assignment: CDR1 SEHNR and CDR2 FQNEAQ (reference sequence). CDR3 size: 15 residues. The junction had 7 bases not matched to a gene; V was cut back by 5 bases and J by 4 bases. In nucleotides, the CDR3 is TGTGCCAGCAGCGCGACGACAGGGGGCGGCTATGGCTACACCTTC. Its translation: CASSATTGGGYGYTF.

J is TRBJ1-1 and V is TRBV12-5, with D possibly matching TRBD1 (5 bases). V was pared by 6 bases and J by 1 base, with 9 bases between. The germline V gene encodes CDR1 LGHNT and CDR2 FRNRAP. The CDR3 contains 13 residues. CDR3 coding DNA: TGTGCTAGTGGAGGGGAGGGGAACACTGAAGCTTTCTTT. This encodes CASGGEGNTEAFF.

The chain joins TRBV7-9 to TRBJ1-2, with D possibly TRBD1 on 5 matching bases. Trimming removed 7 bases at V and 8 bases at J, with 20 bases between. The CDR3 runs to 14 residues. The germline CDR1 and CDR2 sequences are SEHNR and FQNEAQ (reference sequence). CDR3 sequence: CASNYQNAGDGYTF. The DNA for the CDR3 is TGTGCCAGCAATTACCAAAACGCGGGGGACGGCTACACCTTC.

The chain recombines TRBV4-1 with TRBJ1-5, with no clear D. Looked up from germline, CDR1 is MGHRA and CDR2 is YSYEKL. Trimming stripped 2 bases from V and 6 bases from J, with 8 bases between. The CDR3 spans 13 residues. CDR3 bases: TGCGCCAGCAGCCAACCCAGCGGTCAGCCCCAGCATTTT. The encoded protein is CASSQPSGQPQHF.

This clone was counted a single time. V and J are TRBV11-2 and TRBJ1-3, with a weak D call TRBD1 (6 bases). Trimming removed 6 bases at V and 0 bases at J, with 15 bases between. The CDR3 has 16 residues. Germline values: CDR1 SGHAT, CDR2 FQNNGV. CDR3 region: CASRPVQGHSGNTIYF. For the CDR3, the DNA is TGTGCCAGCAGGCCTGTACAGGGCCACTCTGGAAACACCATATATTTT.

The V and J genes are TRBV28 and TRBJ2-4; a weak D match, TRBD2 (6 bases). Germline CDR1 MDHEN, CDR2 SYDVKM. The CDR3 consists of 18 residues. V lost 2 bases and J lost 0, with 17 bases in between. The CDR3 DNA follows: TGTGCCAGCAGTTTAAGTCCTGGAGGGGCCCTAGCCAAAAACATTCAGTACTTC. Translation: CASSLSPGGALAKNIQYF.

This clone was counted once. The chain carries TRBV11-2 and TRBJ2-5; 11 bases fit TRBD2. The CDR3 runs 17 residues. V trimming: 3 bases; J trimming: 5 bases; junction bases outside the gene matches: 11. CDR1 and CDR2 (germline): SGHAT, FQNNGV. The CDR3 DNA reads TGTGCCAGCAGCTTCGTGGGTAGCGGGAGGGCGGGGGAGACCCAGTACTTC. Amino acid sequence: CASSFVGSGRAGETQYF.

The rearrangement links TRBV12-3 or TRBV12-4 to TRBJ1-2; the match to TRBD1 covers 9 bases. The CDR3 loop spans 12 amino acids. Trimming at V came to 1 base and at J to 11 bases, leaving 2 bases not matched to a gene. The CDR3 loop reads CASSLVQGAYTF. The CDR3 coding sequence is TGTGCCAGCAGTTTAGTACAGGGGGCGTACACCTTC.

The chain couples TRBV27 to TRBJ2-5, with D maybe TRBD1 (5 bases). Germline CDR1 reads MNHEY; CDR2 reads SMNVEV (reference sequence). The CDR3 loop spans 13 amino acids. Trimming stripped 3 bases from V and 4 bases from J, with 9 bases between. In nucleotides, the CDR3 is TGTGCCAGCAGTTTCAGGGCTCCAGAGACCCAGTACTTC. Amino acids: CASSFRAPETQYF.

The chain links TRBV7-9 to TRBJ1-4; TRBD1 matches 10 bases. With 3 bases clipped from V and 8 bases from J, the junction kept 9 bases outside the gene matches. CDR1 and CDR2 (germline): SEHNR, FQNEAQ (reference sequence). The CDR3 is made up of 16 amino acids. As DNA, the CDR3 is TGTGCCAGCAGCTTGGCCGACAGGGGGCTAGGAGAAAAACTGTTTTTT. Translation gives CASSLADRGLGEKLFF.